These 7 T cell receptor beta chains were all obtained from the same sample, sequenced in a study of human T cells and chemical hapten exposure. Time point given: pre-sensitization, week 0. The treatment: therapeutic diphenylcyclopropenone sensitization with weekly scalp DPC. MiXCR, applied by TCRdb to the RACE reads, yields one record per CDR3 protein. The sample holds tens of thousands of distinct CDR3 sequences, roughly 11% seen once. This specimen consisted of whole blood, obtained in connection with sensitization to the hapten diphenylcyclopropenone (DPC). The source of these receptors is a woman aged 50 to 60 with alopecia areata. Some clones in this sample may be carry-over from other donors' samples.

Many counts were recorded for this clonotype. This chain joins TRBV20-1 and TRBJ1-6; possibly TRBD1 for D (5 bases). This CDR3 contains 14 residues. The germline V and J ends were trimmed by 2 bases and 8 bases, with 13 bases remaining between them. Germline CDR1 is DFQATT and CDR2 is SNEGSKA (reference sequence). CDR3 coding DNA: TGCAGTGCTAGACGACAGTTTCCTGATTCACCCCTCCACTTT. Its protein product is CSARRQFPDSPLHF.

This chain joins TRBV2 and TRBJ2-1, with unresolved D. V was cut by 1 base and J by 0 bases, with 10 bases left in between. CDR3 length: 16 residues. Germline V gives CDR1 SNHLY, CDR2 FYNNEI. CDR3 residues: CASSEDEHYSYNEQFF. CDR3 nucleotide sequence: TGTGCCAGCAGTGAAGATGAGCACTACTCCTACAATGAGCAGTTCTTC.

This clonotype was picked up many times. This chain connects TRBV3-1 to TRBJ1-6; D possibly corresponds to TRBD1 (6 bases). This CDR3 region has 15 residues. Trimming removed 0 bases at V and 9 bases at J, with 12 bases between. Germline values: CDR1 LGHDT, CDR2 YNNKEL (reference sequence). This chain's CDR3 is CASSQDLAGVSPLHF. The CDR3 DNA reads TGTGCCAGCAGCCAAGATTTGGCAGGGGTTTCACCCCTCCACTTT.

This clonotype was detected many times. The J gene is TRBJ2-5, the V gene TRBV5-4; D may be TRBD1 or TRBD2 (5 bases each). Germline V gene lookup returns CDR1 SGHNT and CDR2 YYREEE (reference sequence). V lost 4 bases and J lost 1, with 8 bases in between. The CDR3 loop spans 13 amino acids. CDR3 DNA sequence: TGTGCCAGCAGCGGGACGGTCCAAGAGACCCAGTACTTC. This codes for CASSGTVQETQYF.

This clonotype has at least ten counts. The chain has TRBV7-6 and TRBJ2-1; perhaps TRBD1 as D (6 bases). Germline V gene data show CDR1 as SGHVS and CDR2 as FNYEAQ. Trimming shortened V by 6 bases and J by 16 bases, and 19 bases separated the two germline ends. This CDR3 spans 12 amino acids. This CDR3 reads CASSYSGTPPFF. For the CDR3, the DNA is TGTGCCAGCAGTTACTCCGGGACACCCCCTTTCTTC. The entire variable domain, with the rest obtained from reference TRBV7-6 and TRBJ2-1, is as follows: GAGVSQSPRYKVTKRGQDVALRCDPISGHVSLYWYRQALGQGPEFLTYFNYEAQQDKSGLPNDRFSAERPEGSISTLTIQRTEQRDSAMYRCASSYSGTPPFFGPGTRLTVL.

In its sample, this clonotype was seen many times. V usage is TRBV12-3 or TRBV12-4 and J usage is TRBJ2-1; the D is unclear. The CDR3 runs to 12 residues. Trimming stripped 5 bases from V and 10 bases from J, with 12 bases between. Written as DNA, the CDR3 is TGTGCCAGCAGTCAAAACGGTGGAGAGCAGTTCTTC. Its translation: CASSQNGGEQFF.

This clonotype was counted only a few times. V usage is TRBV28 and J usage is TRBJ1-1, with D tentatively TRBD1 (5 bases). Germline assignment: CDR1 MDHEN and CDR2 SYDVKM. CDR3 length equals 12 residues. V lost 8 bases and J 8 bases, leaving 15 bases between the germline ends. This CDR3 is CASGTVRFEAFF. CDR3 DNA: TGTGCCAGCGGGACGGTACGCTTCGAAGCTTTCTTT.